Listed here are 25 T cell receptor beta chains from one sample, sequenced in a study of cytomegalovirus exposure and HLA in healthy donors (dated by TCRdb to 2016 to 2017). The library was generated by the immunoSEQ multiplex PCR assay. For the multiplex PCR, a mixture combining 60 forward primers for TCR Vbeta segments and 13 reverse primers for TCR Jbeta segments was used. TCRdb took this table from immuneACCESS and kept in-frame rearrangements with V and J called. Such tables lack part of the clones; where checked against another copy, unresolved V genes explain under half of the gap, and the rest is unexplained. This sample comprises approximately 150,000 clones, about 80% of them detected only once. 1% of the sample is taken by the ten largest. Sequences were obtained from PBMCs. Source of these receptors: a woman aged 40 to 50 in good health and CMV-seronegative.

The chain carries TRBV5-1 and TRBJ2-5, with D unresolved. The length of the CDR3 is 14 residues. Germline CDR1 and CDR2: SGHRS and YFSETQ. Trimming took off 5 bases at V and 0 bases at J, with 11 bases between the two ends. The CDR3 loop is CASSRDRDQETQYF. The CDR3 DNA is TGCGCCAGCAGTCGCGACCGGGACCAAGAGACCCAGTACTTC.

This clone was recorded only once. The CDR3 is CASSVDPAGELGPFF. Written as DNA, the CDR3 is TGTGCCAGCAGCGTAGATCCAGCGGGAGAGCTCGGTCCGTTCTTC. The chain is built from TRBV9 and TRBJ2-1; TRBD2 aligns across 8 bases. Trimming cost V 0 bases and J 15 bases; bases outside gene matches: 14. Germline assignment: CDR1 SGDLS and CDR2 YYNGEE. The CDR3 has 15 residues. Supplemented by reference TRBV9 and TRBJ2-1, the full variable domain reads DSGVTQTPKHLITATGQRVTLRCSPRSGDLSVYWYQQSLDQGLQFLIQYYNGEERAKGNILERFSAQQFPDLHSELNLSSLELGDSALYFCASSVDPAGELGPFFGPGTRLTVL.

The chain employs TRBV7-9 and TRBJ2-1, with 10 positions matching TRBD2. CDR1 SEHNR and CDR2 FQNEAQ come from the germline V gene (reference sequence). The CDR3 contains 15 residues. The V segment lost 4 bases and the J segment 3 bases; nucleotides outside the gene matches: 3. Written as DNA, the CDR3 is TGTGCCAGCAGCTCCGCTAGCGGGGGCTACAATGAGCAGTTCTTC. It encodes CASSSASGGYNEQFF.

The chain is built from TRBV19 and TRBJ1-1, with TRBD1 identical over 8 bases. The CDR3 totals 14 residues. V was pared by 7 bases and J by 4 bases, with 8 bases of the junction left unmatched. Germline CDR1 is LNHDA and CDR2 is SQIVND (reference sequence). CDR3 region: CASKDRERITEAFF. As DNA, the CDR3 is TGTGCCAGTAAGGACAGGGAGAGAATCACTGAAGCTTTCTTT.

In its sample, this clone was seen a few times. The chain recombines TRBV19 with TRBJ2-3, with 10 bases lining up with TRBD2. V trimming: 4 bases; J trimming: 4 bases; junction bases outside the gene matches: 5. Per the germline V gene, CDR1 is LNHDA and CDR2 is SQIVND (reference sequence). The CDR3 covers 15 residues. The CDR3 loop reads CASSTSAGGADTQYF. The CDR3 DNA is TGTGCCAGTAGTACCTCAGCGGGAGGGGCAGATACGCAGTATTTT.

This chain uses TRBV6-1 with TRBJ2-3; 7 bases map to TRBD1. From germline, CDR1 is MNHNS and CDR2 SASEGT. This CDR3 has 14 amino acids. V shed 6 bases, J shed 1 base, and the junction held 4 bases outside the gene matches. CDR3 in DNA: TGTGCCAGCAGCGACGACAGGGGCACAGATACGCAGTATTTT. This translates into CASSDDRGTDTQYF.

The CDR3: CASGGLAGNYNEQFF. The CDR3, as DNA: TGTGCCAGTGGGGGACTAGCGGGAAACTACAATGAGCAGTTCTTC. J is TRBJ2-1 and V is TRBV19, with 13 positions matching TRBD2. The CDR3 covers 15 residues. CDR1 LNHDA and CDR2 SQIVND come from the germline V gene (reference sequence). V was clipped by 8 bases and J by 3 bases; unmatched bases: 4.

The genes are TRBV5-1 and TRBJ1-4; 7 bases are a match to TRBD1. The CDR3 contains 15 residues. Germline loops: CDR1 SGHRS, CDR2 YFSETQ. The junction had 9 bases not matched to a gene; V was cut back by 4 bases and J by 6 bases. The CDR3 bases are TGCGCCAGCAGCCCGACGACAGGGACCCATGAAAAACTGTTTTTT. Residues: CASSPTTGTHEKLFF.

The rearrangement uses TRBV5-4 and TRBJ2-3; TRBD2 aligns across 11 bases. V gave up 2 bases and J gave up 3 bases; unmatched junction bases: 8. Germline V gene sequence: CDR1 SGHNT, CDR2 YYREEE (reference sequence). CDR3 size: 17 residues. The CDR3 region is CASSFMTGLAETDTQYF. The CDR3 nucleotides read TGTGCCAGCAGCTTCATGACGGGACTAGCGGAGACAGATACGCAGTATTTT.

The chain links TRBV25-1 to TRBJ2-5, with D uncertain. The germline gives CDR1 MGHDK, CDR2 SYGVNS. V gave up 7 bases and J gave up 2 bases, with 8 bases separating them. The CDR3 covers 12 residues. The CDR3 reads CASTRSQETQYF. DNA of the CDR3: TGTGCCAGCACGAGGAGTCAAGAGACCCAGTACTTC.

The rearrangement joins TRBV29-1 to TRBJ1-4; D may be TRBD1 (5 bases). The CDR3 covers 14 residues. Germline values: CDR1 SQVTM, CDR2 ANQGSEA. V dropped 0 bases and J dropped 8 bases, with 13 bases sitting between them. This CDR3 reads CSVEDGVGGEKLFF. The CDR3 bases are TGCAGCGTTGAAGATGGGGTGGGGGGGGAAAAACTGTTTTTT.

V is TRBV6-5 and J is TRBJ2-7, with 7 bases lining up with TRBD1. Germline trimming cut 3 bases from V and 2 bases from J; bases unmatched to any gene: 7. Germline CDR1 is MNHEY and CDR2 is SVGAGI. The CDR3 is made up of 15 amino acids. The CDR3 bases are TGTGCCAGCAGTTATTCCGGGACAGAACCCTACGAGCAGTACTTC. Protein: CASSYSGTEPYEQYF.

A single count supports this clone. The V gene is TRBV9, the J gene TRBJ1-1; the D is unclear. The germline V gene encodes CDR1 SGDLS and CDR2 YYNGEE. The CDR3 has 14 residues. The V gene lost 0 bases and the J gene lost 1 base, with 7 bases spanning the gap. CDR3 residues: CASSVDGGNTEAFF. CDR3 nucleotide sequence: TGTGCCAGCAGCGTAGATGGAGGGAACACTGAAGCTTTCTTT.

This chain joins TRBV2 and TRBJ2-2; 8 nucleotides agree with TRBD1. Germline CDR1 and CDR2: SNHLY and FYNNEI. The CDR3 runs to 15 residues. The V gene end was trimmed by 8 bases and the J gene end by 3 bases; junction bases not matched to a gene: 8. The CDR3: CASPKDRADTGELFF. CDR3 sequence (DNA): TGTGCCAGCCCAAAGGACAGGGCGGACACCGGGGAGCTGTTTTTT.

This chain uses TRBV11-3 with TRBJ2-3, with D perhaps matching TRBD1 (5 bases). Trimming removed 6 bases at V and 4 bases at J, with 8 bases between. The CDR3 totals 12 residues. Per the germline V gene, CDR1 is SGHNT and CDR2 is YENEEA. CDR3 bases: TGTGCCAGCAGTACAGGTGCAGATACGCAGTATTTT. It yields the protein CASSTGADTQYF.

Comment on this clone: A junction boundary mismatches the germline segment, possibly from a read error. The rearrangement uses TRBV7-7 and TRBJ2-1; possible D gene TRBD1, 6 bases. Germline-derived CDR1 and CDR2 are SSHAT and FNYEAQ (reference sequence). The CDR3 has 15 residues. The CDR3 sequence is CASSPPGDDYNEQFF. The CDR3 nucleotides are TGTGCTAGCAGCCCCCCAGGGGACGACTACAATGAGCAGTTCTTC. The full variable domain, rest sourced from reference TRBV7-7 and TRBJ2-1, is GAGVSQSPRYKVTKRGQDVTLRCDPISSHATLYWYQQALGQGPEFLTYFNYEAQPDKSGLPSDRFSAERPEGSISTLTIQRTEQRDSAMYRCASSPPGDDYNEQFFGPGTRLTVL.

This clone was observed a handful of times. This sequence joins TRBV19 and TRBJ1-2, with 8 bases matching TRBD1. The CDR3 is 17 residues long. J lost 7 bases, V lost 4 bases, and 17 bases had no gene match. Germline lookup yields CDR1 LNHDA and CDR2 SQIVND (reference sequence). CDR3 sequence reads: CASSTLRDRSAPSGYTF. CDR3 DNA: TGTGCCAGTAGTACCCTCCGGGACAGGTCCGCTCCGAGTGGCTACACCTTC. The variable domain in full, with the rest retrieved from reference TRBV19 and TRBJ1-2, is DGGITQSPKYLFRKEGQNVTLSCEQNLNHDAMYWYRQDPGQGLRLIYYSQIVNDFQKGDIAEGYSVSREKKESFPLTVTSAQKNPTAFYLCASSTLRDRSAPSGYTFGSGTRLTVV.

This clone is a singleton in its sample. The chain has TRBV7-2 and TRBJ1-1; D call uncertain. The CDR3 is made up of 13 amino acids. Per the germline V gene, CDR1 is SGHTA and CDR2 is FQGNSA. Trimming removed 5 bases at V and 1 base at J, with 8 bases between. The CDR3 DNA follows: TGTGCCAGCAGCGTACAAGAGAACACTGAAGCTTTCTTT. Translating gives CASSVQENTEAFF.

Here the CDR3 DNA reads TGTGCCAGCAGTCCTGCTGGCAAATATGGCTACACCTTC. Translating gives CASSPAGKYGYTF. This rearrangement joins TRBV28 to TRBJ1-2, with D hard to call. Germline V gene sequence: CDR1 MDHEN, CDR2 SYDVKM. V shed 5 bases and J shed 5 bases, with 12 bases lying between them. The CDR3 extends over 13 amino acids.

About this clone itself: This specimen includes other DNA sequences encoding the same CDR3. This chain joins TRBV27 and TRBJ1-2; TRBD1 matches 7 bases. V lost 3 bases to trimming and J lost 4 bases; unmatched junction nucleotides: 2. The CDR3 loop spans 13 amino acids. Germline V gives CDR1 MNHEY, CDR2 SMNVEV (reference sequence). As DNA, the CDR3 is TGTGCCAGCAGTTTGACAGGGAGCTATGGCTACACCTTC. Translation: CASSLTGSYGYTF.

The V call is TRBV7-8, the J call TRBJ1-1; D unresolved. The V gene's germline CDR1 is SGHVS and CDR2 FQNEAQ. CDR3 length: 14 amino acids. Trimming pared 6 bases from V and 4 bases from J, leaving 15 bases between. The chain's CDR3 is CASSFRLIGTEAFF. The CDR3 bases are TGTGCCAGCAGTTTTCGACTCATAGGCACTGAAGCTTTCTTT. The full variable domain, with the rest looked up from reference TRBV7-8 and TRBJ1-1, is GAGVSQSPRYKVAKRGQDVALRCDPISGHVSLFWYQQALGQGPEFLTYFQNEAQLDKSGLPSDRFFAERPEGSVSTLKIQRTQQEDSAVYLCASSFRLIGTEAFFGQGTRLTVV.

This chain uses TRBV18 with TRBJ1-5; the match to TRBD1 covers 8 bases. V lost 4 bases, J lost 6 bases, and 8 bases stayed unmatched. The CDR3 runs 15 residues. Germline V gene sequence: CDR1 KGHSH, CDR2 LQKENI. The CDR3 loop is CASSRGTGAGQPQHF. The CDR3 DNA sequence: TGTGCCAGCTCACGAGGGACAGGAGCGGGTCAGCCCCAGCATTTT.

This sequence joins TRBV23-1 and TRBJ2-7, with 10 bases that match TRBD1. TRBV23-1 is labeled an ORF, and its function is uncertain. The CDR3 totals 19 residues. Trimming removed 7 bases from V and 6 bases from J; junction bases left unmatched: 24. The CDR3 DNA sequence: TGCGCCAGCATCATCAACCCCCTTCTTTTGACAGGGGGCGGAGGCGAGCAGTACTTC. The encoded protein is CASIINPLLLTGGGGEQYF.

This chain joins TRBV7-9 and TRBJ1-3; 10 bases map to TRBD1. V lost 6 bases and J lost 0; bases outside the gene matches: 14. The CDR3 is 19 amino acids. Germline CDR1 is SEHNR and CDR2 is FQNEAQ (reference sequence). The CDR3 nucleotides read TGTGCCAGCAGTCCACCGGGACAGGGGCTTACCGACTCTGGAAACACCATATATTTT. Translating gives CASSPPGQGLTDSGNTIYF.

The chain carries TRBV19 and TRBJ2-2; the D gene is possibly TRBD2 (6 bases). V dropped 6 bases and J dropped 4 bases, with 21 bases sitting between them. The germline CDR1 and CDR2 sequences are LNHDA and SQIVND (reference sequence). The CDR3 extends over 17 amino acids. CDR3 region: CASSTRGSYLITGELFF. CDR3 nucleotides: TGTGCCAGTAGCACCCGGGGGAGCTACCTGATCACCGGGGAGCTGTTTTTT.